The entry below describes one T cell receptor (beta chain). This entry comes from a study of blood T cell repertoires in COVID-19. The overall study: Acute and convalescent COVID-19 samples came from the United States, Italy and Spain. Nucleic acid was either cDNA or gDNA, and it came from T cells, B-cell-depleted T cells, or PBMCs.

Per the germline V gene, CDR1 is SEHNR and CDR2 is FQNEAQ (reference sequence). The V segment lost 2 bases and the J segment 4 bases; nucleotides outside the gene matches: 12. The CDR3 sequence is 17 residues long. Profiling relied on immunoSEQ multiplex PCR, and the TCRdb table lists in-frame clones only, not all of them. The sample carries fewer than 250,000 clones, approximately 85% recorded once. The clonotype originates from a woman in her 70s with acute or convalescent COVID-19. V usage is TRBV7-9 and J usage is TRBJ1-1; the match to TRBD1 covers 8 bases. Sequencing used peripheral blood. The CDR3 sequence is CASSLSGGPERGTEAFF. In nucleotides, the CDR3 is TGTGCCAGCAGCTTATCAGGGGGCCCGGAACGAGGCACTGAAGCTTTCTTT. Full variable domain (remainder filled in from reference TRBV7-9 and TRBJ1-1): DTGVSQNPRHKITKRGQNVTFRCDPISEHNRLYWYRQTLGQGPEFLTYFQNEAQLEKSRLLSDRFSAERPKGSFSTLEIQRTEQGDSAMYLCASSLSGGPERGTEAFFGQGTRLTVV.